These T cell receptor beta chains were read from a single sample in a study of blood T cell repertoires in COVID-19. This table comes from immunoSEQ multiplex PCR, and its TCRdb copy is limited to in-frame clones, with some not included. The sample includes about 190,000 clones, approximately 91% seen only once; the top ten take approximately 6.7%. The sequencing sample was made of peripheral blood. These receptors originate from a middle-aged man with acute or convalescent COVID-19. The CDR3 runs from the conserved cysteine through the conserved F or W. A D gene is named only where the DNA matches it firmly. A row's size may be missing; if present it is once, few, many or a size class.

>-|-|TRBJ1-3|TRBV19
CASHAQSSGNTIYF
TGTGCCAGCCATGCACAGAGCTCTGGAAACACCATATATTTT
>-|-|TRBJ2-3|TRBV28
CASSLLLRPPHTQYF
TGTGCCAGCAGTTTATTACTACGTCCGCCACATACGCAGTATTTT
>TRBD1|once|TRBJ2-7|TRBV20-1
CSASPTGAEQYF
TGCAGTGCTAGTCCGACAGGGGCCGAGCAGTACTTC
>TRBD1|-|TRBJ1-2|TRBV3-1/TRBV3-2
CASSQGIGTGGFTNYGYTF
TGTGCCAGCAGCCAAGGAATAGGGACAGGGGGATTCACGAACTATGGCTACACCTTC
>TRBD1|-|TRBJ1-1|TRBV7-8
CASSSRGQDTEAFF
TGTGCCAGCAGCTCAAGGGGGCAGGACACTGAAGCTTTCTTT
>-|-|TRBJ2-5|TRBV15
CATSRDLLGGTETQYF
TGTGCCACCAGCAGAGACCTCCTTGGGGGGACAGAGACCCAGTACTTC
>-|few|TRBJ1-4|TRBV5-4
CASSFGSGDGKLFF
TGTGCCAGCAGCTTTGGCTCAGGGGACGGAAAACTGTTTTTT
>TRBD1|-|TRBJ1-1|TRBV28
CASSYRGLNTEAFF
TGTGCCAGCAGTTACAGGGGGTTGAACACTGAAGCTTTCTTT
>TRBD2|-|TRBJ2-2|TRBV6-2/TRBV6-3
CASSLPTSGGAVTGELFF
TGTGCCAGCAGTCTACCGACTAGCGGGGGGGCGGTCACCGGGGAGCTGTTTTTT
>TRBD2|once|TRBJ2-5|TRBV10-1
CASSESAGGGETQYF
TGCGCCAGCAGTGAGTCGGCGGGGGGGGGAGAGACCCAGTACTTC
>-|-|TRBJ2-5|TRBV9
CASSVDGGQETQYF
TGTGCCAGCAGCGTAGACGGAGGACAAGAGACCCAGTACTTC
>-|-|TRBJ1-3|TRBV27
CASSPKAGGRNTIYF
TGTGCCAGCAGCCCAAAAGCGGGCGGAAGAAACACCATATATTTT
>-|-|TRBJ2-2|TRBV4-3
CASSQAQGGPNTGELFF
TGCGCCAGCAGCCAAGCTCAGGGGGGCCCGAACACCGGGGAGCTGTTTTTT
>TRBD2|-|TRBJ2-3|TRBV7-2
CASSFTILAGAYTDTQYF
TGTGCCAGCAGCTTCACTATACTAGCGGGGGCCTACACAGATACGCAGTATTTT
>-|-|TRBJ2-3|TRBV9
CASSVRGSLSTDTQYF
TGTGCCAGCAGCGTCAGGGGCTCACTTAGCACAGATACGCAGTATTTT
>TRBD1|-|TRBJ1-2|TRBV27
CASSFGTGYGYTF
TGTGCCAGCAGTTTCGGGACAGGCTATGGCTACACCTTC
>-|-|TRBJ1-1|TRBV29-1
CSVERGLNTEAFF
TGCAGCGTTGAGCGGGGGTTGAACACTGAAGCTTTCTTT
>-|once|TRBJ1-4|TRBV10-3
CAISPQVNEKLFF
TGTGCCATCAGTCCCCAGGTGAATGAAAAACTGTTTTTT
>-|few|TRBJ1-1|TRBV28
CASSLSVNTEAFF
TGTGCCAGCAGTTTATCGGTGAACACTGAAGCTTTCTTT
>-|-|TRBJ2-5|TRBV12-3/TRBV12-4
CASSVGGETQYF
TGTGCCAGCAGCGTAGGGGGAGAGACCCAGTACTTC